The next 24 T cell receptor beta chains were all read from a single sample in a study of blood T cell repertoires in COVID-19. Sequenced by immunoSEQ multiplex PCR; TCRdb stores in-frame clones only, minus some. The table shows 260,000 or so clones, with roughly four fifths occurring only once. The specimen was peripheral blood. These receptors came from a woman between 70 and 85 years old with acute or convalescent COVID-19.

The V gene is TRBV4-3, the J gene TRBJ2-4; D is perhaps TRBD1 (5 bases). The CDR3 loop spans 14 amino acids. V was pared by 3 bases and J by 7 bases, with 13 bases between. Germline V gene sequence: CDR1 LGHNA, CDR2 YSLEER. The CDR3 spells CASSHVTGSNIQYF. CDR3 DNA: TGCGCCAGCAGCCACGTTACAGGCAGCAACATTCAGTACTTC.

V and J are TRBV5-4 and TRBJ1-1; tentatively, D is TRBD1 (6 bases). In germline, CDR1 is SGHNT, CDR2 YYREEE (reference sequence). The CDR3 sequence is 13 residues long. Between the trimmed V and J ends, which lost 3 bases and 3 bases, there was a span of 9 bases. Written as DNA, the CDR3 is TGTGCCAGCAGCTCTACAGGGTACACTGAAGCTTTCTTT. Protein sequence: CASSSTGYTEAFF.

This rearrangement joins TRBV28 to TRBJ1-4; D not resolved. Germline CDR1 MDHEN, CDR2 SYDVKM. The CDR3 is 10 residues long. V lost 5 bases and J lost 8, with 3 bases in between. The CDR3 coding sequence is TGTGCCAGCAGTGGCGAAAAACTGTTTTTT. It is translated as CASSGEKLFF.

The chain employs TRBV4-1 and TRBJ2-7, with 7 positions matching TRBD2. There are 16 residues in the CDR3. J gave up 2 bases and V 4 bases, and 11 bases lay outside the gene matches. CDR1 and CDR2 from the germline V gene are MGHRA and YSYEKL. The CDR3 region has the DNA TGCGCCAGCAGCCCCGATCTTAGACTAGCTGCCTACGAGCAGTACTTC. This encodes CASSPDLRLAAYEQYF.

This clone has more than one count but fewer than ten. V usage is TRBV5-1 and J usage is TRBJ1-2; D perhaps matches TRBD1 (5 bases). Per the germline V gene, CDR1 is SGHRS and CDR2 is YFSETQ. V was shortened by 0 bases and J by 1 base, with 10 bases between the two germline ends. The CDR3 spans 15 residues. CDR3 amino acids: CASSLDGRDNYGYTF. CDR3 nucleotides: TGCGCCAGCAGCTTGGATGGCAGGGATAACTATGGCTACACCTTC.

The V gene is TRBV29-1, the J gene TRBJ2-2; 7 nucleotides line up with TRBD1. The V gene's germline CDR1 is SQVTM and CDR2 ANQGSEA. The trim removed 4 bases at V and 0 bases at J, leaving 5 bases unmatched. The CDR3 is 15 residues long. CDR3 DNA sequence: TGCAGCGTTGGTCATCAGGGGGCGAACACCGGGGAGCTGTTTTTT. Protein product: CSVGHQGANTGELFF.

The rearrangement links TRBV6-1 to TRBJ1-1; 10 bases agree with TRBD1. Per germline, CDR1 MNHNS and CDR2 SASEGT. Trimming removed 2 bases from V and 11 bases from J; junction bases left unmatched: 5. The CDR3 length is 13 residues. CDR3 sequence reads: CASSELGTGEAFF. In DNA, the CDR3 is TGTGCCAGCAGTGAATTAGGGACAGGGGAGGCTTTCTTT.

The CDR3 sequence is CASSPGIPAQNTEAFF. The CDR3 DNA reads as TGTGCCAGCAGCCCAGGGATCCCCGCCCAGAACACTGAAGCTTTCTTT. The chain joins TRBV7-9 to TRBJ1-1; a weak D match, TRBD1 (5 bases). The CDR3 contains 16 residues. Germline V lookup: CDR1 SEHNR, CDR2 FQNEAQ (reference sequence). Trimming cost V 5 bases and J 1 base, with 17 bases left between them.

J is TRBJ2-5 and V is TRBV7-2; weak D call: TRBD2 (6 bases). This CDR3 spans 14 amino acids. The V end lost 5 bases, the J end lost 5 bases, and 15 bases lay between the germline ends. Per germline, CDR1 SGHTA and CDR2 FQGNSA. The CDR3 spells CASSRPGGRETQYF. The DNA of the CDR3 is TGTGCCAGCAGCCGTCCCGGGGGAAGGGAGACCCAGTACTTC. Drawing the rest from reference TRBV7-2 and TRBJ2-5, the complete variable domain is GAGVSQSPSNKVTEKGKDVELRCDPISGHTALYWYRQSLGQGLEFLIYFQGNSAPDKSGLPSDRFSAERTGGSVSTLTIQRTQQEDSAVYLCASSRPGGRETQYFGPGTRLLVL.

The table lists this clone with a few counts. The CDR3 is CASSAGGQTYEQYF. CDR3 DNA: TGTGCCAGCAGCGCCGGGGGACAGACCTACGAGCAGTACTTC. The chain uses TRBV6-5 and TRBJ2-7, with a possible D match to TRBD1 (7 bases). The V end lost 6 bases, the J end lost 2 bases, and 14 bases lay between the germline ends. Germline lookup yields CDR1 MNHEY and CDR2 SVGAGI. This CDR3 spans 14 amino acids.

The chain employs TRBV6-5 and TRBJ2-3; D uncertain. From germline, CDR1 is MNHEY and CDR2 SVGAGI. This CDR3 region has 13 residues. Trimming shortened V by 0 bases and J by 5 bases, and 6 bases separated the two germline ends. The CDR3 loop reads CASSYSRGDTQYF. Here the CDR3 DNA reads TGTGCCAGCAGTTACTCGAGAGGAGATACGCAGTATTTT.

The chain links TRBV7-9 to TRBJ1-1, with a weak D call TRBD1 (6 bases). The germline gives CDR1 SEHNR, CDR2 FQNEAQ (reference sequence). There are 15 residues in the CDR3. Trimming took off 4 bases at V and 5 bases at J, with 17 bases between the two ends. CDR3 coding DNA: TGTGCCAGCAGCTCCGTGGGGGCGCGAGGGACTGAAGCTTTCTTT. As protein: CASSSVGARGTEAFF.

The rearrangement joins TRBV6-6 to TRBJ1-2; 9 bases are shared with TRBD1. The CDR3 consists of 12 residues. V lost 6 bases, J lost 4 bases, and 0 bases stayed unmatched. Looked up from germline, CDR1 is MNHNY and CDR2 is SVGAGI (reference sequence). The CDR3 DNA reads TGTGCCAGCAGGGGACAGGGCTATGGCTACACCTTC. This encodes CASRGQGYGYTF.

The chain carries TRBV5-1 and TRBJ1-4, with 11 bases lining up with TRBD1. The CDR3 is 17 residues long. The ends lost 3 bases at V and 7 bases at J; junction bases unmatched: 11. Germline V CDR1 and CDR2: SGHRS, YFSETQ. CDR3 nucleotides: TGCGCCAGCAGCTCCGGGACAGGGGGTATTAATAGTGAAAAACTGTTTTTT. Protein sequence: CASSSGTGGINSEKLFF.

The J gene is TRBJ2-1, the V gene TRBV4-3, with D perhaps TRBD2 (6 bases). V lost 2 bases and J 2 bases, leaving 13 bases between the germline ends. CDR1 is LGHNA, CDR2 YSLEER, per germline. The CDR3 is made up of 16 amino acids. The chain's CDR3 is CASSQITSSPYNEQFF. Here the CDR3 DNA reads TGCGCCAGCAGCCAAATAACTAGCTCGCCCTACAATGAGCAGTTCTTC.

The chain has TRBV7-9 and TRBJ1-4; TRBD1 agrees at 9 bases. Germline V gives CDR1 SEHNR, CDR2 FQNEAQ (reference sequence). CDR3 length: 14 amino acids. J gave up 8 bases and V 5 bases, and 6 bases lay outside the gene matches. The CDR3 is CASSQRTGEEKLFF. The CDR3 coding sequence is TGTGCCAGCAGCCAGAGGACAGGGGAAGAAAAACTGTTTTTT.

The chain is built from TRBV29-1 and TRBJ2-7; 10 bases are shared with TRBD1. The germline V gene encodes CDR1 SQVTM and CDR2 ANQGSEA. J was trimmed by 2 bases and V by 4 bases; bases with no gene match: 5. The CDR3 loop spans 14 amino acids. This CDR3 reads CSVGGTGATYEQYF. The CDR3 DNA reads TGCAGCGTTGGTGGGACAGGGGCCACCTACGAGCAGTACTTC.

The chain is built from TRBV2 and TRBJ1-1, with unresolved D. From germline, CDR1 is SNHLY and CDR2 FYNNEI. The CDR3 covers 14 residues. Trimming shortened V by 7 bases and J by 0 bases, and 12 bases separated the two germline ends. The CDR3 coding sequence is TGTGCCAGCACTCTCCTAGTCATGAACACTGAAGCTTTCTTT. As protein: CASTLLVMNTEAFF. Based on the CDR3 plus reference TRBV2 and TRBJ1-1, the full variable domain is EPEVTQTPSHQVTQMGQEVILRCVPISNHLYFYWYRQILGQKVEFLVSFYNNEISEKSEIFDDQFSVERPDGSNFTLKIRSTKLEDSAMYFCASTLLVMNTEAFFGQGTRLTVV.

This chain joins TRBV4-2 and TRBJ1-2, with 10 bases aligning to TRBD1. Germline CDR1 and CDR2: LGHNA and YNFKEQ. There are 15 residues in the CDR3. J gave up 6 bases and V 6 bases, and 10 bases lay outside the gene matches. The CDR3 DNA reads TGTGCCAGCAGTCAGTTTAGGACAGGGGGTAATGGCTACACCTTC. Its protein product is CASSQFRTGGNGYTF.

The chain recombines TRBV3-1 (or the pseudogene TRBV3-2) with TRBJ1-2; D unresolved. This CDR3 region has 14 residues. Germline CDR1 reads LGHDT; CDR2 reads YNNKEL (reference sequence). Trimming took off 1 base at V and 2 bases at J, with 8 bases between the two ends. CDR3 in DNA: TGTGCCAGCAGCCAAGGCCAACGGAACTATGGCTACACCTTC. As protein: CASSQGQRNYGYTF.

The chain recombines TRBV2 with TRBJ1-4; D ambiguous. This CDR3 has 13 amino acids. The germline V gene has CDR1 SNHLY and CDR2 FYNNEI. The V end was cut by 8 bases, the J end by 5 bases, with 12 bases between. CDR3 residues: CASVPLRNEKLFF. CDR3 coding DNA: TGTGCCAGCGTCCCCCTCAGGAATGAAAAACTGTTTTTT.

The chain joins TRBV28 to TRBJ1-1; weak D call: TRBD1 (5 bases). This CDR3 has 14 residues. Germline V gene data show CDR1 as MDHEN and CDR2 as SYDVKM. V gave up 5 bases and J gave up 0 bases, with 10 bases separating them. CDR3 sequence reads: CASSPRTMNTEAFF. CDR3 nucleotide sequence: TGTGCCAGCAGTCCTCGGACAATGAACACTGAAGCTTTCTTT.

The chain has TRBV7-2 and TRBJ2-1; D call uncertain. The CDR3 is 16 residues long. Trimming shortened V by 5 bases and J by 4 bases, and 18 bases separated the two germline ends. CDR1 SGHTA and CDR2 FQGNSA come from the germline V gene. The chain's CDR3 is CASSQNPGLPYNEQFF. The CDR3 DNA reads TGTGCCAGCAGCCAAAACCCCGGGTTACCTTACAATGAGCAGTTCTTC.

This chain uses TRBV7-9 with TRBJ2-5, with a weak D call TRBD1 (5 bases). This CDR3 is built from 14 residues. CDR1 and CDR2 from the germline V gene are SEHNR and FQNEAQ (reference sequence). Trimming cost V 5 bases and J 4 bases, with 14 bases left between them. The CDR3 DNA sequence: TGTGCCAGCAGCCCAGGGCAGGGTCGAGAGACCCAGTACTTC. It is translated as CASSPGQGRETQYF. The full variable domain, its missing parts supplied by reference TRBV7-9 and TRBJ2-5, is DTGVSQNPRHKITKRGQNVTFRCDPISEHNRLYWYRQTLGQGPEFLTYFQNEAQLEKSRLLSDRFSAERPKGSFSTLEIQRTEQGDSAMYLCASSPGQGRETQYFGPGTRLLVL.